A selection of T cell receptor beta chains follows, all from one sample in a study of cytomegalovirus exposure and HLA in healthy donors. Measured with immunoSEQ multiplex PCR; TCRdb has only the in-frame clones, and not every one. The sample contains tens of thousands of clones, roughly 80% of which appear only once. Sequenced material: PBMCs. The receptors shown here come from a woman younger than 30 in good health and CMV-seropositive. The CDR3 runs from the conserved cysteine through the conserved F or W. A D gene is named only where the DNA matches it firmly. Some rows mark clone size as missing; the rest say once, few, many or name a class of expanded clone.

CASRRTGGRRGQETQYF	TGTGCCAGCAGGAGGACAGGGGGCAGGAGGGGCCAAGAGACCCAGTACTTC	TRBD1	TRBJ2-5	TRBV2	.
CASSVGSGGTGELFF	TGTGCCAGCAGTGTAGGTAGCGGGGGCACCGGGGAGCTGTTTTTT	TRBD2	TRBJ2-2	TRBV6-1	.
CASSGDRGSYNEQFF	TGTGCCAGCAGTGGGGACAGGGGCTCCTACAATGAGCAGTTCTTC	TRBD1	TRBJ2-1	TRBV2	.
CASSLGRSYEQYF	TGTGCCAGCAGCTTGGGGAGGTCCTACGAGCAGTACTTC	.	TRBJ2-7	TRBV5-6	.
CALQTGSMNTEAFF	TGTGCCTTACAGACAGGGAGCATGAACACTGAAGCTTTCTTT	TRBD1	TRBJ1-1	TRBV7-8	.
CASRATGEAFF	TGTGCCAGCAGGGCGACAGGCGAAGCTTTCTTT	.	TRBJ1-1	TRBV6-5	.
CSSSAPSSGDTGELFF	TGTTCCAGCAGCGCACCCTCTAGCGGGGACACCGGGGAGCTGTTTTTT	TRBD2	TRBJ2-2	TRBV7-9	once
CASSFSLLTSYNEQFF	TGTGCCAGCAGCTTCTCCCTCCTGACTAGCTACAATGAGCAGTTCTTC	.	TRBJ2-1	TRBV5-6	.
CASSLTSGKNTGELFF	TGTGCCAGCAGCCTGACTAGCGGGAAAAACACCGGGGAGCTGTTTTTT	TRBD2	TRBJ2-2	TRBV5-6	.
CASSGLADYEQYF	TGCGCCAGCAGCGGACTAGCGGATTACGAGCAGTACTTC	TRBD2	TRBJ2-7	TRBV10-2	.
CASSPDRSNTYEQYF	TGTGCCAGCAGTCCCGACAGGAGCAATACCTACGAGCAGTACTTC	.	TRBJ2-7	TRBV6-4	.
CASSGLAGGFYNEQFF	TGTGCCAGTAGCGGGCTAGCGGGAGGCTTCTACAATGAGCAGTTCTTC	TRBD2	TRBJ2-1	TRBV19	.
CASSLGTLNTEAFF	TGCGCCAGCAGCTTGGGGACATTGAACACTGAAGCTTTCTTT	.	TRBJ1-1	TRBV5-1	.
CATSRKQGAQVERYF	TGTGCCACCAGCAGAAAACAGGGGGCCCAGGTCGAGCGGTACTTC	TRBD1	TRBJ2-7	TRBV15	.
CASNRLASDTQYF	TGTGCCAGCAACCGACTAGCGTCAGATACGCAGTATTTT	TRBD2	TRBJ2-3	TRBV11-2	.
CASSLETGGYGYTF	TGTGCCAGCAGCCTAGAGACGGGGGGCTATGGCTACACCTTC	.	TRBJ1-2	TRBV7-2	.
CASSSHYRDSNQPQHF	TGTGCCAGCAGCTCCCACTACAGGGATAGCAATCAGCCCCAGCATTTT	.	TRBJ1-5	TRBV7-8	.
CASSSGAGGQVTQYF	TGTGCCAGCAGTTCGGGAGCGGGGGGGCAGGTGACCCAGTACTTC	TRBD2	TRBJ2-5	TRBV6-5	once
CSVVSVTGGPETQYF	TGCAGCGTTGTAAGTGTGACGGGGGGCCCGGAGACCCAGTACTTC	.	TRBJ2-5	TRBV29-1	.
CASSLSQGTEKLFF	TGTGCCAGCAGCTTAAGTCAGGGGACTGAAAAACTGTTTTTT	.	TRBJ1-4	TRBV7-3	.
CASSLTGGFGTAVNIQYF	TGCGCCAGCAGCTTAACAGGGGGTTTCGGGACGGCCGTGAACATTCAGTACTTC	TRBD1	TRBJ2-4	TRBV5-1	.
CASSLSGASSYEQYF	TGTGCCAGCAGCTTAAGCGGGGCCAGCTCCTACGAGCAGTACTTC	TRBD2	TRBJ2-7	TRBV7-2	.
CASSQERGADEAFF	TGCGCCAGCAGCCAAGAGCGCGGGGCGGATGAAGCTTTCTTT	.	TRBJ1-1	TRBV4-3	few
CAWSGRGSGNTIYF	TGTGCCTGGAGCGGCAGGGGTTCTGGAAACACCATATATTTT	.	TRBJ1-3	TRBV30	.
CASSFRDRGTNQPQHF	TGTGCCAGCAGTTTCCGGGACAGGGGGACCAATCAGCCCCAGCATTTT	TRBD1	TRBJ1-5	TRBV28	.
CASREDTEAFF	TGTGCCAGTAGAGAGGACACTGAAGCTTTCTTT	.	TRBJ1-1	TRBV19	.
CASSLRGGWAGGRQETQYF	TGCGCCAGCAGCTTGCGAGGGGGCTGGGCGGGAGGGAGACAAGAGACCCAGTACTTC	TRBD2	TRBJ2-5	TRBV5-1	few
CASSPLTSGGNNEQFF	TGTGCCAGCAGCCCACTGACTAGCGGGGGCAACAATGAGCAGTTCTTC	TRBD2	TRBJ2-1	TRBV7-9	few
CASSGTGVDEQFF	TGTGCCAGCAGTGGGACAGGGGTGGATGAGCAGTTCTTC	TRBD1	TRBJ2-1	TRBV6-4	.
CASSGGDRARLSTDTQYF	TGTGCCAGCAGCGGGGGGGACAGGGCAAGATTGAGCACAGATACGCAGTATTTT	TRBD1	TRBJ2-3	TRBV5-4	.
CAISGDLGGETQYF	TGTGCCATCAGTGGGGACCTCGGGGGGGAGACCCAGTACTTC	TRBD2	TRBJ2-5	TRBV10-3	.
CASSLAPSTRGTDTQYF	TGTGCCAGCAGCTTAGCCCCCAGCACCAGGGGCACAGATACGCAGTATTTT	.	TRBJ2-3	TRBV7-8	.
CASSSGLAGRTQETQYF	TGTGCCAGCAGCTCTGGACTAGCGGGAAGGACTCAAGAGACCCAGTACTTC	TRBD2	TRBJ2-5	TRBV7-9	.
CASSQENIGTGYYEQYF	TGCGCCAGCAGCCAAGAAAATATCGGGACAGGTTACTACGAGCAGTACTTC	TRBD1	TRBJ2-7	TRBV4-1	.
CASSPMTGGEKLFF	TGTGCCAGCTCACCTATGACAGGCGGTGAAAAACTGTTTTTT	.	TRBJ1-4	TRBV18	.
CAWKQGTYEQYF	TGTGCCTGGAAACAGGGAACCTACGAGCAGTACTTC	.	TRBJ2-7	TRBV30	.
CASSLARAQWETQYF	TGTGCCAGCAGCTTAGCGCGTGCACAGTGGGAGACCCAGTACTTC	.	TRBJ2-5	TRBV7-2	.
CASSLDRLAPQETQYF	TGTGCCAGCAGCTTAGATCGTCTAGCCCCGCAAGAGACCCAGTACTTC	.	TRBJ2-5	TRBV7-8	.
CASGLKLSTDTQYF	TGTGCTAGTGGTTTGAAGCTTAGCACAGATACGCAGTATTTT	.	TRBJ2-3	TRBV12-5	.
CASSLAGVGEQYF	TGTGCCAGCAGCTTAGCGGGAGTTGGCGAGCAGTACTTC	.	TRBJ2-7	TRBV7-2	.
CASSQEAGNLNQPQHF	TGTGCCAGCAGCCAAGAAGCAGGGAACCTCAATCAGCCCCAGCATTTT	.	TRBJ1-5	TRBV4-2	.
CASSVGRGAYGYTF	TGTGCCAGCAGCGTTGGCAGGGGGGCCTATGGCTACACCTTC	TRBD1	TRBJ1-2	TRBV9	.
CASSLGGGTRWGTQYF	TGTGCCAGCAGCTTGGGTGGAGGGACTAGATGGGGTACGCAGTATTTT	TRBD2	TRBJ2-3	TRBV5-6	.
CASSYSLGASHEQYF	TGTGCCAGCAGTTACTCCTTAGGGGCTTCCCACGAGCAGTACTTC	.	TRBJ2-7	TRBV6-5	.
CSVRTRDEQFF	TGCAGTGTCCGGACCAGGGATGAGCAGTTCTTC	.	TRBJ2-1	TRBV20-1	.
CSVSRGYEQYF	TGCAGCGTTTCTAGGGGGTACGAGCAGTACTTC	.	TRBJ2-7	TRBV29-1	.
CASSTGDTFSNQPQHF	TGCGCCAGCAGCACTGGGGACACCTTTAGCAATCAGCCCCAGCATTTT	.	TRBJ1-5	TRBV5-1	.
CASSLYITDTQYF	TGTGCCAGCAGCTTATATATTACAGATACGCAGTATTTT	.	TRBJ2-3	TRBV7-3	.
CASSLWGGGSYNEQFF	TGTGCCAGCAGCTTATGGGGCGGGGGGTCCTACAATGAGCAGTTCTTC	TRBD2	TRBJ2-1	TRBV7-2	once
CASSSPAGRETEAFF	TGCGCCAGCAGCTCCCCGGCAGGGAGGGAAACTGAAGCTTTCTTT	.	TRBJ1-1	TRBV5-1	few
CASRTGSYNEQFF	TGTGCCAGCAGGACAGGGTCCTACAATGAGCAGTTCTTC	TRBD1	TRBJ2-1	TRBV6-6	.
CASATQGSYNEQFF	TGTGCCAGTGCTACACAGGGTTCCTACAATGAGCAGTTCTTC	.	TRBJ2-1	TRBV19	.
CASSQDLGMAYNEQFF	TGTGCCAGCAGCCAAGATCTCGGGATGGCCTACAATGAGCAGTTCTTC	.	TRBJ2-1	TRBV4-2	.
CASSPHVTGELFF	TGTGCCAGTAGCCCACATGTCACCGGGGAGCTGTTTTTT	.	TRBJ2-2	TRBV19	.
CAWRATESPLHF	TGTGCCTGGAGGGCGACTGAGTCACCCCTCCACTTT	.	TRBJ1-6	TRBV30	.
CASSIASGGREYEQYF	TGTGCCAGTAGTATTGCTTCGGGCGGGAGGGAGTACGAGCAGTACTTC	TRBD2	TRBJ2-7	TRBV19	.
CSGSGNNEQFF	TGCAGTGGGAGCGGTAATAATGAGCAGTTCTTC	.	TRBJ2-1	TRBV20-1	.